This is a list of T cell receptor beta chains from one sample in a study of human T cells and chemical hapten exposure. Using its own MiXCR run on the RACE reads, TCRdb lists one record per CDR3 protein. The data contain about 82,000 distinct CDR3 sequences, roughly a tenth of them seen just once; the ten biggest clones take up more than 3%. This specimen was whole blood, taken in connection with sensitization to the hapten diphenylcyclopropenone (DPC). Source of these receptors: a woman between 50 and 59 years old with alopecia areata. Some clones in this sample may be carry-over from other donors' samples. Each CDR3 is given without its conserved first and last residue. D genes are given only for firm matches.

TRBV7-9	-	ASSLGGGYNEQF
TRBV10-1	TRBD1	ASSAGQGVIYEQY
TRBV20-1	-	SASGVFGTGTDTQY
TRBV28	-	ASSPKTGPLSGANVLT
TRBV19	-	ASSRGRTNYGYT
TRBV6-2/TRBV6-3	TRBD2	ASSYGLAGTDTQY
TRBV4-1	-	ASSQMILGNTEAF
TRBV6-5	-	ASSYTNTEQPQH
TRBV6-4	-	ASSDLWTNPSGNTIY
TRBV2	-	ASSEGTPSTDTQY
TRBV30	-	AWSTQTNEKLF
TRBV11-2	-	ASTPRGTEAF
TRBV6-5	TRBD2	ASSYSLTSGVNEQF
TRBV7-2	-	ASSFTRTSTDTQY
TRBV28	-	ASSLPVMTNTGELF
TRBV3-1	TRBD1	ASTPGQANTEAF
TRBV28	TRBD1	ASSLTGGPLH
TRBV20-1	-	SARGGGNEQF
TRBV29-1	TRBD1	SVPGQRYGYT
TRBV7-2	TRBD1	ASSRTGQGASPLH
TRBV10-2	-	ASSEAPRGEQY
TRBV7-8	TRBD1	ASSRLTGTGGHEQF
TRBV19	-	ASRPGAGSSYNEQF
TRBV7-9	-	ASSNGTVRYEQY
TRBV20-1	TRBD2	SVLAGVGFAEQY
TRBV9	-	ASSLVERGTLNTGELF
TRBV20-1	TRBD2	SASGTSASSTDTQY
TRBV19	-	ASSTRLGSNYGYT
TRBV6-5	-	ASSYYLEFSYEQY
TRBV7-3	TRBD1	ASSVQGADEAF
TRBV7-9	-	ASSPDWVVKNIQY
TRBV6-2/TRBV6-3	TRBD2	ASSYSNSGGGLAKNIQY
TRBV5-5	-	ASSPLDPYQETQY
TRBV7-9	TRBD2	ASSLQRELSEQF
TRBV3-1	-	ASSQAHTGFGANVLT